Listed below are T cell receptor beta chains from one sample, sequenced in a study of CD8 T cells in Susac syndrome. TCRdb re-analysed the immunoSEQ multiplex PCR reads in MiXCR, keeping a single row per CDR3 protein. The sample holds approximately 150,000 distinct CDR3 sequences; roughly 80% are singletons and the top ten take roughly 0.5%. Sequencing was performed on CD8+ T cells from PBMCs. The origin of the receptors is a human donor with multiple sclerosis. Both conserved end residues are part of each CDR3. The D gene is left open where the match is weak. Size is omitted from some rows. Given values are once, few, many or a class for expanded clones.

j_gene: TRBJ1-1
abundance: .
d_gene: .
v_gene: TRBV6-6
CDR3nt: TGTGCCAGCAGTTACTCTGGAGGGGGAACTGAAGCTTTCTTT
CDR3aa: CASSYSGGGTEAFF

j_gene: TRBJ1-2
abundance: few
d_gene: .
v_gene: TRBV6-2/TRBV6-3
CDR3nt: TGTGCCAGCAGTTACTCTTCCGGCAGGGGCTTATATGGCTACACCTTC
CDR3aa: CASSYSSGRGLYGYTF

j_gene: TRBJ1-2
abundance: .
d_gene: TRBD1
v_gene: TRBV27
CDR3nt: TGTGCCAGCAGTTCGAAGGGGGCCTACTATGGCTACACCTTC
CDR3aa: CASSSKGAYYGYTF

j_gene: TRBJ2-3
abundance: .
d_gene: TRBD2
v_gene: TRBV10-3
CDR3nt: TGTGCCACCTCGCGACTAGCGGGGGGGAACACAGATACGCAGTATTTT
CDR3aa: CATSRLAGGNTDTQYF

j_gene: TRBJ2-5
abundance: once
d_gene: .
v_gene: TRBV13
CDR3nt: TGTGCCAGCAGCCTACCCAGGGGGGGGGAGACCCAGTACTTC
CDR3aa: CASSLPRGGETQYF

j_gene: TRBJ2-1
abundance: once
d_gene: .
v_gene: TRBV30
CDR3nt: TGTGCCTGGAGCCGGGGTAATGAGCAGTTCTTC
CDR3aa: CAWSRGNEQFF

j_gene: TRBJ2-3
abundance: .
d_gene: .
v_gene: TRBV23-1
CDR3nt: TGCGCCAGCAGTTATTCCCGCACAGATACGCAGTATTTT
CDR3aa: CASSYSRTDTQYF

j_gene: TRBJ2-5
abundance: .
d_gene: .
v_gene: TRBV5-8
CDR3nt: TGTGCCAGCAGCTTGACGACGGTGGGGCAAGAGACCCAGTACTTC
CDR3aa: CASSLTTVGQETQYF

j_gene: TRBJ2-1
abundance: .
d_gene: TRBD2
v_gene: TRBV4-1
CDR3nt: TGCGCCAGCAGCCGGGGGACTAGCGGGAGCCTCAATGAGCAGTTCTTC
CDR3aa: CASSRGTSGSLNEQFF

j_gene: TRBJ1-2
abundance: .
d_gene: .
v_gene: TRBV3-1
CDR3nt: TGTGCCAGCAGCCAAGTTCGGTTTGCGGCAGAAGGGTTGAGAGGCTACACCTTC
CDR3aa: CASSQVRFAAEGLRGYTF

j_gene: TRBJ2-2
abundance: .
d_gene: .
v_gene: TRBV7-2
CDR3nt: TGTGCCAGCAGCTTACATATAACCGGGGAGCTGTTTTTT
CDR3aa: CASSLHITGELFF

j_gene: TRBJ1-1
abundance: .
d_gene: .
v_gene: TRBV27
CDR3nt: TGTGCCAGCAGTGCTTCGCCAGGGGCGAACACTGAAGCTTTCTTT
CDR3aa: CASSASPGANTEAFF

j_gene: TRBJ1-1
abundance: .
d_gene: .
v_gene: TRBV6-4
CDR3nt: TGTGCCAGCACGAACCCACAGAACACTGAAGCTTTCTTT
CDR3aa: CASTNPQNTEAFF

j_gene: TRBJ2-4
abundance: once
d_gene: TRBD1
v_gene: TRBV5-1
CDR3nt: TGCGCCAGCAGCCCAGGGGGCGCGGCCAAAAACATTCAGTACTTC
CDR3aa: CASSPGGAAKNIQYF

j_gene: TRBJ1-6
abundance: .
d_gene: .
v_gene: TRBV20-1
CDR3nt: TGCAGTGCCCCGTCGTATAATTCACCCCTCCACTTT
CDR3aa: CSAPSYNSPLHF

j_gene: TRBJ1-1
abundance: once
d_gene: .
v_gene: TRBV6-2/TRBV6-3
CDR3nt: TGTGCCAGCTGGACAAGGCCGGTGGATACTGAAGCTTTCTTT
CDR3aa: CASWTRPVDTEAFF

j_gene: TRBJ2-6
abundance: .
d_gene: .
v_gene: TRBV27
CDR3nt: TGTGCCAGCAGACAGGGTCCTTCTGGGGCCAACGTCCTGACTTTC
CDR3aa: CASRQGPSGANVLTF

j_gene: TRBJ2-1
abundance: .
d_gene: .
v_gene: TRBV6-5
CDR3nt: TGTGCCAGCAGTTACTCAAGCGAGGGCGATGAGCAGTTCTTC
CDR3aa: CASSYSSEGDEQFF

j_gene: TRBJ2-3
abundance: .
d_gene: .
v_gene: TRBV29-1
CDR3nt: TGCAGCGTCTTTAGCGGATACACAGATACGCAGTATTTT
CDR3aa: CSVFSGYTDTQYF

j_gene: TRBJ1-1
abundance: .
d_gene: TRBD1
v_gene: TRBV5-5
CDR3nt: TGTGCCAGCAGCTTGGATCCAGGGGGGAACACTGAAGCTTTCTTT
CDR3aa: CASSLDPGGNTEAFF

j_gene: TRBJ1-6
abundance: few
d_gene: .
v_gene: TRBV6-1
CDR3nt: TGTGCCAGCACGACTGAAAGCTCCTATAATTCACCCCTCCACTTT
CDR3aa: CASTTESSYNSPLHF

j_gene: TRBJ2-5
abundance: .
d_gene: .
v_gene: TRBV4-3
CDR3nt: TGCGCCAGCAGCCAAGCAACAGGTTTTGCGGAGACCCAGTACTTC
CDR3aa: CASSQATGFAETQYF

j_gene: TRBJ2-1
abundance: .
d_gene: .
v_gene: TRBV2
CDR3nt: TGTGCCAGCAATTTGAGCCCGGATGAGCAGTTCTTC
CDR3aa: CASNLSPDEQFF

j_gene: TRBJ2-7
abundance: .
d_gene: .
v_gene: TRBV7-8
CDR3nt: TGTGCCAGCAGCTTTGGAGGGGGGGGATACGAGCAGTACTTC
CDR3aa: CASSFGGGGYEQYF

j_gene: TRBJ2-5
abundance: .
d_gene: TRBD2
v_gene: TRBV15
CDR3nt: TGTGCCACCAGCAGCCCTAGCGGGGGGGCCGAGACCCAGTACTTC
CDR3aa: CATSSPSGGAETQYF

j_gene: TRBJ2-1
abundance: .
d_gene: .
v_gene: TRBV4-1
CDR3nt: TGCGCCAGCAGCCAACTGGGGGGAGCATATGAGCAGTTCTTC
CDR3aa: CASSQLGGAYEQFF

j_gene: TRBJ2-2
abundance: .
d_gene: TRBD1
v_gene: TRBV9
CDR3nt: TGTGCCAGCAGCGCACCGCGACAGGGGGATCGTGGCACCGGGGAGCTGTTTTTT
CDR3aa: CASSAPRQGDRGTGELFF

j_gene: TRBJ2-3
abundance: .
d_gene: TRBD2
v_gene: TRBV30
CDR3nt: TGTGCCTGGAGTGTAACCCTAGCGGGAGAGGCAGATACGCAGTATTTT
CDR3aa: CAWSVTLAGEADTQYF

j_gene: TRBJ1-2
abundance: .
d_gene: .
v_gene: TRBV29-1
CDR3nt: TGCAGCGTTGCAACGGGGGATGGCTACACCTTC
CDR3aa: CSVATGDGYTF

j_gene: TRBJ1-2
abundance: .
d_gene: .
v_gene: TRBV13
CDR3nt: TGTGCCAGCAGCTTAGACCGGGGGAGCTATGGCCACACCTTC
CDR3aa: CASSLDRGSYGHTF

j_gene: TRBJ2-1
abundance: .
d_gene: .
v_gene: TRBV15
CDR3nt: TGTGCCACCAGCAGAGATCAGGGACGGGATGAGCAGTTCTTC
CDR3aa: CATSRDQGRDEQFF

j_gene: TRBJ1-5
abundance: .
d_gene: TRBD1
v_gene: TRBV27
CDR3nt: TGTGCCAGCAGTGTAGGGGGCACGGGAAATCAGCCCCAGCATTTT
CDR3aa: CASSVGGTGNQPQHF

j_gene: TRBJ2-7
abundance: .
d_gene: .
v_gene: TRBV7-2
CDR3nt: TGTGCCAGCAGTCACAAGAACTATCCCCCTACGAACGAGCAGTACTTC
CDR3aa: CASSHKNYPPTNEQYF

j_gene: TRBJ1-1
abundance: .
d_gene: TRBD1
v_gene: TRBV3-1
CDR3nt: TGTGCCAGCAGCCAAGGGAGACAGGGAAGCACTGAAGCTTTCTTT
CDR3aa: CASSQGRQGSTEAFF

j_gene: TRBJ2-2
abundance: .
d_gene: .
v_gene: TRBV11-2
CDR3nt: TGTGCCAGCAGCTTAACCCGGGCCGGGGAGCTGTTTTTT
CDR3aa: CASSLTRAGELFF

j_gene: TRBJ1-1
abundance: .
d_gene: TRBD1
v_gene: TRBV19
CDR3nt: TGTGCCACCTCAACCGGGACAGGGTTCAACGAAGCTTTCTTT
CDR3aa: CATSTGTGFNEAFF

j_gene: TRBJ2-3
abundance: .
d_gene: TRBD2
v_gene: TRBV2
CDR3nt: TGTGCCAGCAGTTCTGTGGGGACTACCCCCACAGATACGCAGTATTTT
CDR3aa: CASSSVGTTPTDTQYF

j_gene: TRBJ2-1
abundance: .
d_gene: TRBD2
v_gene: TRBV6-1
CDR3nt: TGTGCCAGCAGTGAGGGAGCGGGGGGTTCGGATGAGCAGTTCTTC
CDR3aa: CASSEGAGGSDEQFF

j_gene: TRBJ2-2
abundance: .
d_gene: .
v_gene: TRBV7-9
CDR3nt: TGTGCCAGCAGCCCGAAACAGGGTACCGGGGAGCTGTTTTTT
CDR3aa: CASSPKQGTGELFF

j_gene: TRBJ1-1
abundance: few
d_gene: TRBD1
v_gene: TRBV12-3/TRBV12-4
CDR3nt: TGTGCCAGCAGTTCCACAGGGGACGGGGCTGAAGCTTTCTTT
CDR3aa: CASSSTGDGAEAFF

j_gene: TRBJ1-5
abundance: .
d_gene: .
v_gene: TRBV24-1
CDR3nt: TGTGCCACCAGTGCGGGCGGAAGCAATCAGCCCCAGCATTTT
CDR3aa: CATSAGGSNQPQHF

j_gene: TRBJ1-1
abundance: .
d_gene: .
v_gene: TRBV30
CDR3nt: TGTGCCTGGAGCTCCGGGATTGAAGCTTTCTTT
CDR3aa: CAWSSGIEAFF

j_gene: TRBJ2-1
abundance: once
d_gene: TRBD1
v_gene: TRBV29-1
CDR3nt: TGCAGCGTACAGGGGCTTGAGGGACCCTACAATGAGCAGTTCTTC
CDR3aa: CSVQGLEGPYNEQFF

j_gene: TRBJ2-1
abundance: once
d_gene: .
v_gene: TRBV3-1
CDR3nt: TGTGCCAGCAGCCAAGAGGTCGGCGGGCCCTACAATGAGCAGTTCTTC
CDR3aa: CASSQEVGGPYNEQFF

j_gene: TRBJ2-7
abundance: .
d_gene: .
v_gene: TRBV5-1
CDR3nt: TGCGCCAGCAGGTCAGGGGAAAACGAGCAGTACTTC
CDR3aa: CASRSGENEQYF

j_gene: TRBJ1-5
abundance: .
d_gene: .
v_gene: TRBV4-3
CDR3nt: TGCGCCAGCAGCCAAGAGCTAGGGGCTGAGCCCCAGCATTTT
CDR3aa: CASSQELGAEPQHF

j_gene: TRBJ1-5
abundance: .
d_gene: TRBD1
v_gene: TRBV12-3/TRBV12-4
CDR3nt: TGTGCCAGCAGGGGGGGACAGCCAAATCAGCCCCAGCATTTT
CDR3aa: CASRGGQPNQPQHF

j_gene: TRBJ1-6
abundance: .
d_gene: .
v_gene: TRBV2
CDR3nt: TGTGCCAGCAGTGATGAGAACAGCCGAAATTCACCCCTCCACTTT
CDR3aa: CASSDENSRNSPLHF

j_gene: TRBJ2-2
abundance: .
d_gene: TRBD1
v_gene: TRBV29-1
CDR3nt: TGCAGCGTGGGACAGGCAAACACCGGGGAGCTGTTTTTT
CDR3aa: CSVGQANTGELFF

j_gene: TRBJ2-3
abundance: .
d_gene: TRBD1
v_gene: TRBV9
CDR3nt: TGTGCCAGCAGCTCTCAGGACAGGGTAGGAGATACGCAGTATTTT
CDR3aa: CASSSQDRVGDTQYF

j_gene: TRBJ1-1
abundance: .
d_gene: TRBD1
v_gene: TRBV6-5
CDR3nt: TGTGCCAGCAGTTCCGGGACAGAGGTTGCTGAAGCTTTCTTT
CDR3aa: CASSSGTEVAEAFF

j_gene: TRBJ1-4
abundance: .
d_gene: TRBD1
v_gene: TRBV5-1
CDR3nt: TGCGCCAGCAGACTCCAGGGGGATGGCGAAAAACTGTTTTTT
CDR3aa: CASRLQGDGEKLFF

j_gene: TRBJ2-3
abundance: .
d_gene: .
v_gene: TRBV29-1
CDR3nt: TGCAGCGTTGAAGAGCTCACAGATACGCAGTATTTT
CDR3aa: CSVEELTDTQYF

j_gene: TRBJ2-7
abundance: .
d_gene: .
v_gene: TRBV5-1
CDR3nt: TGCGCCAGCAGCTTCGGAAGGGGATACGAGCAGTACTTC
CDR3aa: CASSFGRGYEQYF

j_gene: TRBJ2-1
abundance: .
d_gene: TRBD2
v_gene: TRBV12-3/TRBV12-4
CDR3nt: TGTGCCAGCAGTCCACGACTAGCGGGAGATGAGCAGTTCTTC
CDR3aa: CASSPRLAGDEQFF